This T cell receptor beta chain stems from a study of cytomegalovirus exposure and HLA in healthy donors. Both 60 Vbeta primers and 13 Jbeta primers went into the PCR. Clones were read by immunoSEQ multiplex PCR, and TCRdb kept only the in-frame ones, dropping some. The table has about 94,000 clones, 6% to 9% seen once. V lost 5 bases to trimming and J lost 3 bases, with 14 bases between them. Germline V gene data show CDR1 as SGHAT and CDR2 as FQDESV (reference sequence). The CDR3 runs 14 residues. Overall study findings and caveats: Common viral pathogens were later found to be apparently linked to several of the most significant clusters. Per a later analysis, HLA-associated TCR beta chains showed more clonal expansion than other, equally common TCR beta chains. TCR beta sequences reportedly predicted most subjects' HLA-A and HLA-B alleles accurately.

This clone has more than one count but fewer than ten. Its antigen is as yet unknown. The gene calls are TRBV11-1 and TRBJ2-7; D is perhaps TRBD2 (5 bases). This sequence was found in a middle-aged man in good health and CMV-seronegative. Sequencing was performed on PBMCs. CDR3 DNA sequence: TGTGCCAGCAGCCTCGGGGAAGCCATCTACGAGCAGTACTTC. This codes for CASSLGEAIYEQYF. Full variable domain (rest looked up from reference TRBV11-1 and TRBJ2-7): EAEVAQSPRYKITEKSQAVAFWCDPISGHATLYWYRQILGQGPELLVQFQDESVVDDSQLPKDRFSAERLKGVDSTLKIQPAELGDSAMYLCASSLGEAIYEQYFGPGTRLTVT.